The 8 T cell receptor beta chains given below trace back to one sample, sequenced in a study of blood T cell repertoires in COVID-19. The protocol was immunoSEQ multiplex PCR, while the TCRdb copy is restricted to in-frame clones and leaves out a portion. The sample records about 320,000 clones, roughly nine tenths being singletons. Material for sequencing was peripheral blood. The source of these receptors is a man between 18 and 29 years old who had recovered from COVID-19.

DNA of the CDR3: TGTGCCAGCAGCTCGGGACAGGGCGACGAGCAGTACTTC. Protein sequence: CASSSGQGDEQYF. V is TRBV5-4 and J is TRBJ2-7; the match to TRBD1 covers 9 bases. Germline trimming cut 3 bases from V and 5 bases from J; bases unmatched to any gene: 3. Per germline, CDR1 SGHNT and CDR2 YYREEE (reference sequence). This CDR3 is 13 amino acids long.

This chain connects TRBV19 to TRBJ2-1; TRBD2 is a possible D gene (7 bases). CDR1 is LNHDA and CDR2 is SQIVND in the germline V gene (reference sequence). The V gene lost 7 bases and the J gene lost 2 bases, with 15 bases spanning the gap. The CDR3 consists of 15 residues. CDR3 residues: CASTSPGGPYNEQFF. The CDR3 DNA reads as TGTGCCAGTACCTCCCCGGGGGGCCCCTACAATGAGCAGTTCTTC. The full variable domain, completed using reference TRBV19 and TRBJ2-1, is DGGITQSPKYLFRKEGQNVTLSCEQNLNHDAMYWYRQDPGQGLRLIYYSQIVNDFQKGDIAEGYSVSREKKESFPLTVTSAQKNPTAFYLCASTSPGGPYNEQFFGPGTRLTVL.

This rearrangement joins TRBV5-4 to TRBJ2-3, with D tentatively TRBD2 (6 bases). Trimming removed 1 base from V and 2 bases from J, with 20 bases in between. CDR3 length: 18 amino acids. Looked up from germline, CDR1 is SGHNT and CDR2 is YYREEE (reference sequence). CDR3 sequence: CASSLSQRLGMDTDTQYF. The DNA for the CDR3 is TGTGCCAGCAGCTTGTCCCAGCGACTAGGGATGGACACAGATACGCAGTATTTT.

The rearrangement uses TRBV11-1 and TRBJ1-2; D gene unclear. This CDR3 has 14 amino acids. CDR1 is SGHAT and CDR2 is FQDESV in the germline V gene (reference sequence). Trimming cost V 2 bases and J 0 bases, with 7 bases left between them. The CDR3 DNA reads TGTGCCAGCAGCTTATCGGGAGCTAACTATGGCTACACCTTC. It is translated as CASSLSGANYGYTF.

V gene TRBV19 combines with J gene TRBJ1-1; 8 bases fit TRBD1. The germline gives CDR1 LNHDA, CDR2 SQIVND (reference sequence). CDR3 length: 16 amino acids. Germline trimming cut 0 bases from V and 4 bases from J; bases unmatched to any gene: 7. CDR3 loop: CASSIDPDRGSTEAFF. The CDR3, as DNA: TGTGCCAGTAGTATAGATCCAGACAGGGGATCCACTGAAGCTTTCTTT.

The J gene is TRBJ2-1, the V gene TRBV19; TRBD2 aligns across 10 bases. Germline-derived CDR1 and CDR2 are LNHDA and SQIVND (reference sequence). There are 13 residues in the CDR3. The J segment lost 6 bases and the V segment lost 8 bases, leaving 4 bases of the junction unmatched. Written as DNA, the CDR3 is TGTGCCAGTTTAGCGGGAGGTCGCAATGAGCAGTTCTTC. This sequence encodes CASLAGGRNEQFF.

V and J are TRBV24-1 and TRBJ2-3, with 8 nucleotides matching TRBD2. V lost 2 bases to trimming and J lost 6 bases; unmatched junction nucleotides: 12. CDR1 and CDR2 from the germline V gene are KGHDR and SFDVKD. The CDR3 is 17 amino acids. CDR3 DNA: TGTGCCACCAGTGATTCTACGAGCGGGAGATGGGTTGATACGCAGTATTTT. This sequence encodes CATSDSTSGRWVDTQYF.

V and J are TRBV6-5 and TRBJ2-1; 8 nucleotides agree with TRBD2. Germline V CDR1 and CDR2: MNHEY, SVGAGI. The CDR3 contains 14 residues. Trimming removed 8 bases from V and 8 bases from J; junction bases left unmatched: 11. DNA for the CDR3: TGTGCCAGCCGAACGACGGGAGGGAGCGATGAGCAGTTCTTC. Encoded protein: CASRTTGGSDEQFF.